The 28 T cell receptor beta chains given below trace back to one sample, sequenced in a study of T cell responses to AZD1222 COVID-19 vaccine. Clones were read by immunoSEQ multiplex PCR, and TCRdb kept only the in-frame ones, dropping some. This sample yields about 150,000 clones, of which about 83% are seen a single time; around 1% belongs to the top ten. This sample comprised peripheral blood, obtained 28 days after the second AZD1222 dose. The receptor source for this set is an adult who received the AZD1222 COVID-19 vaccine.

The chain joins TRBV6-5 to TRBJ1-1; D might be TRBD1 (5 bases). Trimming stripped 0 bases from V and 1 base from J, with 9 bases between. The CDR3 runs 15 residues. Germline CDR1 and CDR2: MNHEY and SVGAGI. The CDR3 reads CASSYSRRGNTEAFF. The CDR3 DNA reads TGTGCCAGCAGTTACTCGAGGAGGGGGAACACTGAAGCTTTCTTT.

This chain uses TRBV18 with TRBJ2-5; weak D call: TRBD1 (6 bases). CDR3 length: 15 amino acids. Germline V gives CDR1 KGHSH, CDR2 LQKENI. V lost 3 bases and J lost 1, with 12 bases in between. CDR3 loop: CASSPQGGAQETQYF. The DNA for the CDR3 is TGTGCCAGCTCACCCCAAGGGGGAGCCCAAGAGACCCAGTACTTC.

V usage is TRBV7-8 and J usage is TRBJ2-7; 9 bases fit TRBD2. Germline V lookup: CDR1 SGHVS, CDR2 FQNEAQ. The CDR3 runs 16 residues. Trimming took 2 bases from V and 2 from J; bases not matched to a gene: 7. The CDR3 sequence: CASSLQWLAGTYEQYF. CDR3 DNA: TGTGCCAGCAGCTTACAGTGGCTAGCGGGGACCTACGAGCAGTACTTC. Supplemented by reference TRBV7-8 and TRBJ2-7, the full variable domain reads GAGVSQSPRYKVAKRGQDVALRCDPISGHVSLFWYQQALGQGPEFLTYFQNEAQLDKSGLPSDRFFAERPEGSVSTLKIQRTQQEDSAVYLCASSLQWLAGTYEQYFGPGTRLTVT.

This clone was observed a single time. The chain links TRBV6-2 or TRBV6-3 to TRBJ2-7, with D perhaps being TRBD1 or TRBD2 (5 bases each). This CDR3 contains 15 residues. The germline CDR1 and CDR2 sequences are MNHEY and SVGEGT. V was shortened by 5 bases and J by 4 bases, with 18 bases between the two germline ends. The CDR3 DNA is TGTGCCAGCAGTGGCCCCGGGACGGACGGTTACGAGCAGTACTTC. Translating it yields CASSGPGTDGYEQYF.

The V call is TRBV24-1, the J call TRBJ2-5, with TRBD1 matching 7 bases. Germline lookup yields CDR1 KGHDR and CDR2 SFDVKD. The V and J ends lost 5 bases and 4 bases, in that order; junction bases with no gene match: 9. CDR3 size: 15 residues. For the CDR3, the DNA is TGTGCCACCAGTGCCCCGACAGGGACGGGAGAGACCCAGTACTTC. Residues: CATSAPTGTGETQYF.

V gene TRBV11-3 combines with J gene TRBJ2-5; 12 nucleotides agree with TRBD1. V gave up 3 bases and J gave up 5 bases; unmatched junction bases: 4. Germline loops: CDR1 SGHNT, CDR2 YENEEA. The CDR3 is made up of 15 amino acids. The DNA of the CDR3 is TGTGCCAGCAGCTTGGGGACAGGGGGCAGTGAGACCCAGTACTTC. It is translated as CASSLGTGGSETQYF.

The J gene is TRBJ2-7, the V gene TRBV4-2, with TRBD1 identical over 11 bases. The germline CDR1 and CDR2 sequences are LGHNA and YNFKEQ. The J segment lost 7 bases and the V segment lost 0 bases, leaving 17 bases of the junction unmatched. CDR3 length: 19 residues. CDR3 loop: CASSQDQFSGWTGGYEQYF. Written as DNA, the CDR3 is TGTGCCAGCAGCCAAGATCAATTTAGTGGTTGGACAGGGGGCTATGAGCAGTACTTC.

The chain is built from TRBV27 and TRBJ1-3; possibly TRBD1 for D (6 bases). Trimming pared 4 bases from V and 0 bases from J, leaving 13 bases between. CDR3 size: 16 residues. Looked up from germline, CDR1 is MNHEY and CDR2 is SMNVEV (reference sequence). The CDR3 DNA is TGTGCCAGCAGTTCGGGGGGGCTCTTCTCTGGAAACACCATATATTTT. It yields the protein CASSSGGLFSGNTIYF.

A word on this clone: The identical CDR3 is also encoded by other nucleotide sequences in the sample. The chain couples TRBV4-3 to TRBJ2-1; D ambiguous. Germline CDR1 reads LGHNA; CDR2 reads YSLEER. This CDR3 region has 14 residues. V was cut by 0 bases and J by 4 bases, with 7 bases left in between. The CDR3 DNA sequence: TGCGCCAGCAGCCAAGATCGACTGTACAATGAGCAGTTCTTC. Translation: CASSQDRLYNEQFF.

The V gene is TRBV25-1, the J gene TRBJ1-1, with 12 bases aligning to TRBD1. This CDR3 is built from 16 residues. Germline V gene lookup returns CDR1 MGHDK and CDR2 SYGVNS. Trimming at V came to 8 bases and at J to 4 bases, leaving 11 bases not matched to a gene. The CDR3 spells CASLGGTGGRGTEAFF. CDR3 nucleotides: TGTGCCAGCCTTGGGGGGACAGGGGGCCGAGGCACTGAAGCTTTCTTT.

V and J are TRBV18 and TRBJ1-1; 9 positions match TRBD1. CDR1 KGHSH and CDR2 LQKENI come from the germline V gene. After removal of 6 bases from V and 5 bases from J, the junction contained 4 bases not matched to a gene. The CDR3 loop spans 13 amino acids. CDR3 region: CASSGTGRTEAFF. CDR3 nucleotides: TGTGCCAGCTCCGGGACAGGGAGGACTGAAGCTTTCTTT.

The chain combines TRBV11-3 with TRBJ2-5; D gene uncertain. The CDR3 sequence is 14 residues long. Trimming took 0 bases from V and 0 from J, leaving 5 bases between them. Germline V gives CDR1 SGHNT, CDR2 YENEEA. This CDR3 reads CASSLDPYQETQYF. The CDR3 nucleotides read TGTGCCAGCAGCTTAGATCCCTACCAAGAGACCCAGTACTTC.

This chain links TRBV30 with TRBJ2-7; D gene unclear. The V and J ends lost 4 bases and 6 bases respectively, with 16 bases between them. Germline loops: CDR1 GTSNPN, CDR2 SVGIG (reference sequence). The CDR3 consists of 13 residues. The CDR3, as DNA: TGTGCCTGGATTTCCAAGGGTTTCGGCGAGCAGTACTTC. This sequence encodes CAWISKGFGEQYF.

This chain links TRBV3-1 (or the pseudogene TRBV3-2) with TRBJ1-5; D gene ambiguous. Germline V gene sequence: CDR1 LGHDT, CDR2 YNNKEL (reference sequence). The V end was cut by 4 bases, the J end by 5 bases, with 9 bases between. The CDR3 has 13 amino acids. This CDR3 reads CASSPYRDQPQHF. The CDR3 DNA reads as TGTGCCAGCAGCCCCTACCGGGATCAGCCCCAGCATTTT.

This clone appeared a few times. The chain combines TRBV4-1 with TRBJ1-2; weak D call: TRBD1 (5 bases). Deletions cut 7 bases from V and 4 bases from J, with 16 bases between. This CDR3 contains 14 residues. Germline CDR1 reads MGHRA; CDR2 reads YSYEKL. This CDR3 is CASTKSQDGYGYTF. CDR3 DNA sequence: TGCGCCAGCACCAAATCACAGGATGGCTATGGCTACACCTTC.

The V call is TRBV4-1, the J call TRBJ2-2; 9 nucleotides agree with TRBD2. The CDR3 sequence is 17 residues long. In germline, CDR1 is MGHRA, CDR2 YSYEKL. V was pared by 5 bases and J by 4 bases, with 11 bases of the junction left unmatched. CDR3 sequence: CASSSLGRGGSTGELFF. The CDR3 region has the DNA TGCGCCAGCAGCTCGCTGGGGCGGGGGGGTAGCACCGGGGAGCTGTTTTTT.

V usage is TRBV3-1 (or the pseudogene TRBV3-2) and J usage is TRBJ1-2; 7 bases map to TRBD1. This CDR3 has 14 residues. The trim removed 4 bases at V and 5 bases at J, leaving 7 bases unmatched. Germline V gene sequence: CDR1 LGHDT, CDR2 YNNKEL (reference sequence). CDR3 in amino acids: CASSLRDRRYGYTF. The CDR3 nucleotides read TGTGCCAGCAGCCTTCGGGACAGAAGATATGGCTACACCTTC.

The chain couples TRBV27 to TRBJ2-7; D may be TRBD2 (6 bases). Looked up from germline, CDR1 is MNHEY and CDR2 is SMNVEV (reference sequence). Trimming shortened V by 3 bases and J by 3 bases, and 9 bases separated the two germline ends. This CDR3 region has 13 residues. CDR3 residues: CASSFVRGYEQYF. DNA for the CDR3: TGTGCCAGCAGTTTTGTGCGGGGCTACGAGCAGTACTTC.

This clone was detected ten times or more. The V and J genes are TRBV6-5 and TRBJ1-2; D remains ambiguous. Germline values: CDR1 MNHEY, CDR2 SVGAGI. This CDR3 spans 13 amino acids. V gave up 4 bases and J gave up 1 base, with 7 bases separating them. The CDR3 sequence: CASSSHGNYGYTF. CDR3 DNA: TGTGCCAGCAGTTCCCACGGTAACTATGGCTACACCTTC.

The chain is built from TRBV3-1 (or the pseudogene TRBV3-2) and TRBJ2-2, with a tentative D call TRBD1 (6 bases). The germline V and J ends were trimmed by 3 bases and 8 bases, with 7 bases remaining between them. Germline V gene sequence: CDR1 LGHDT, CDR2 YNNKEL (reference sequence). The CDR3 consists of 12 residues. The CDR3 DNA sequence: TGTGCCAGCAGCCACGGGACAGGGGAGCTGTTTTTT. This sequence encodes CASSHGTGELFF.

DNA of the CDR3: TGTGCTAGTGGTTTGGTATTGGGGAGCTCTGGAAACACCATATATTTT. It specifies CASGLVLGSSGNTIYF. The chain carries TRBV12-5 and TRBJ1-3; D is undetermined. CDR3 size: 16 residues. V was cut by 0 bases and J by 0 bases, with 9 bases left in between. CDR1 is LGHNT and CDR2 is FRNRAP in the germline V gene.

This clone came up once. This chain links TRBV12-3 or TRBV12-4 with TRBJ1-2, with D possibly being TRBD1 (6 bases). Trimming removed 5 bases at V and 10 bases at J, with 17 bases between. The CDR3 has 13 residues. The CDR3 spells CASSPSGGAAYTF. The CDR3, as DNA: TGTGCCAGCAGTCCCTCGGGGGGGGCGGCCTACACCTTC.

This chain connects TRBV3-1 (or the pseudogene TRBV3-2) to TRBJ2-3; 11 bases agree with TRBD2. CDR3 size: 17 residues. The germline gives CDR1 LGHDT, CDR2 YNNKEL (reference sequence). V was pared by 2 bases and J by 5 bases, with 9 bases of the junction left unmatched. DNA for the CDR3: TGTGCCAGCAGCCAACCCGGGGTAGCGGGGGGGCAAGATACGCAGTATTTT. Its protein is CASSQPGVAGGQDTQYF.

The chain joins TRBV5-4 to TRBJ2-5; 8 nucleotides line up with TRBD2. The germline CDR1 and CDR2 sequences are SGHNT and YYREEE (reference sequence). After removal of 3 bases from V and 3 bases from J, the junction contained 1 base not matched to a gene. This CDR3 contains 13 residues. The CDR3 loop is CASSSGGEETQYF. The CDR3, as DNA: TGTGCCAGCAGCTCGGGGGGGGAAGAGACCCAGTACTTC. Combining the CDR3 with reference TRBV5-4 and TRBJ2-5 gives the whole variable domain ETGVTQSPTHLIKTRGQQVTLRCSSQSGHNTVSWYQQALGQGPQFIFQYYREEENGRGNFPPRFSGLQFPNYSSELNVNALELDDSALYLCASSSGGEETQYFGPGTRLLVL.

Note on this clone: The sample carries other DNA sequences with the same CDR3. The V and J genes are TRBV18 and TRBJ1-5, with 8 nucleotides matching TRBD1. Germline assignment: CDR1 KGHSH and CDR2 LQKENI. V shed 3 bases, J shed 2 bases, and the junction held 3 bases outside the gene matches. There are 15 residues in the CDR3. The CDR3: CASSPGTGGNQPQHF. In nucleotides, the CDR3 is TGTGCCAGCTCACCCGGGACAGGCGGCAATCAGCCCCAGCATTTT.

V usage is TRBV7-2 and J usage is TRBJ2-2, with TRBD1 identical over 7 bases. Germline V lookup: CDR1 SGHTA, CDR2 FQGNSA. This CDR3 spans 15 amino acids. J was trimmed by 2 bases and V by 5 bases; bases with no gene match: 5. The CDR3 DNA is TGTGCCAGCAGCCCGGGGACAGTTAACACCGGGGAGCTGTTTTTT. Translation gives CASSPGTVNTGELFF.

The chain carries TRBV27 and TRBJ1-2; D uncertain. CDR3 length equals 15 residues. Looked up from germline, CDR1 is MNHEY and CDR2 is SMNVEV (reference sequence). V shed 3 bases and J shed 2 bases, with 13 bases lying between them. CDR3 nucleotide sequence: TGTGCCAGCAGTTTGTCGGGCAACGCGAACTATGGCTACACCTTC. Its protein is CASSLSGNANYGYTF.

CDR3 coding DNA: TGTGCCTGGACTAAGGGGGGCGCCTCTGAAGCTTTCTTT. Amino acids: CAWTKGGASEAFF. J is TRBJ1-1 and V is TRBV30; D might be TRBD1 (6 bases). The germline V and J ends were trimmed by 4 bases and 6 bases, with 15 bases remaining between them. Germline values: CDR1 GTSNPN, CDR2 SVGIG (reference sequence). The CDR3 extends over 13 amino acids. Full variable domain (rest looked up from reference TRBV30 and TRBJ1-1): SQTIHQWPATLVQPVGSPLSLECTVEGTSNPNLYWYRQAAGRGLQLLFYSVGIGQISSEVPQNLSASRPQDRQFILSSKKLLLSDSGFYLCAWTKGGASEAFFGQGTRLTVV.